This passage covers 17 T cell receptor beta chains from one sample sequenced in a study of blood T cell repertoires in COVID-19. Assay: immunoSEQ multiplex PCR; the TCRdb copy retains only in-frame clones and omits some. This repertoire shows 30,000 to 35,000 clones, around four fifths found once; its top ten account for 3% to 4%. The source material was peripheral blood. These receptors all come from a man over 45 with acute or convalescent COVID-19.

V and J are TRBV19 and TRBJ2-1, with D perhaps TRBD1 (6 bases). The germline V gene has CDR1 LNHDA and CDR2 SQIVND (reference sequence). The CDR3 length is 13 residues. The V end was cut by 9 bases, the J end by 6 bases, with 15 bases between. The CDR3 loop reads CASRDTTFNEQFF. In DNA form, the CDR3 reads TGTGCCAGCCGGGACACAACTTTCAATGAGCAGTTCTTC.

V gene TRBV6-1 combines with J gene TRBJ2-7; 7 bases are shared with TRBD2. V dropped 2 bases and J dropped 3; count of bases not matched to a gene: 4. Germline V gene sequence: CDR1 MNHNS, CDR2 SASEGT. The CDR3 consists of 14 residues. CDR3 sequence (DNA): TGTGCCAGCAGTGAATTAGCGGGTATCTACGAGCAGTACTTC. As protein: CASSELAGIYEQYF.

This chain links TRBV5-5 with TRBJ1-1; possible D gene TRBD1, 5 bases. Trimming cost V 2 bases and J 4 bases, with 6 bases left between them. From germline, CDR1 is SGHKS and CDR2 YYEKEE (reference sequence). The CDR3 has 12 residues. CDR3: CASSFQGTEAFF. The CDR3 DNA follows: TGTGCCAGCAGCTTCCAGGGCACTGAAGCTTTCTTT.

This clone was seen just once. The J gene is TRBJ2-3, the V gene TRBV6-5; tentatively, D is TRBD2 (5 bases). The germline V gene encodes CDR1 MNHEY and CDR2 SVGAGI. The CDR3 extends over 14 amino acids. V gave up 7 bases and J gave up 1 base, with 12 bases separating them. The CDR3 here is CASKAARRTDTQYF. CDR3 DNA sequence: TGTGCCAGCAAAGCGGCCAGACGCACAGATACGCAGTATTTT.

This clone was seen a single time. The CDR3 DNA is TGTGCCAGCAGTCCGACAGTCACAGATACGCAGTATTTT. Protein: CASSPTVTDTQYF. The rearrangement links TRBV6-5 to TRBJ2-3; a weak D match, TRBD1 (5 bases). V was trimmed by 5 bases and J by 2 bases, leaving 8 bases between them. Germline lookup yields CDR1 MNHEY and CDR2 SVGAGI. This CDR3 spans 13 amino acids.

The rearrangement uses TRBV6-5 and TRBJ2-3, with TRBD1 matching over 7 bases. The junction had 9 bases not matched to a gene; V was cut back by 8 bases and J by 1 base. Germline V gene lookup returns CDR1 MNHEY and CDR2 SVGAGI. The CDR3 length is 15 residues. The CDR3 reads CASRQGRYGTDTQYF. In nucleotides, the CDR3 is TGTGCCAGCCGACAGGGCCGTTACGGCACAGATACGCAGTATTTT.

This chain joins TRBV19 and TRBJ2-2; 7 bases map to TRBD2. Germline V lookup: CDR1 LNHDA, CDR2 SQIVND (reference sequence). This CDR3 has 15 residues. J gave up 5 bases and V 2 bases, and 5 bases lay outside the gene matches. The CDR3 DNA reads TGTGCCAGTAGTATAAGGCGGACTAGTACCGGGGAGCTGTTTTTT. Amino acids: CASSIRRTSTGELFF.

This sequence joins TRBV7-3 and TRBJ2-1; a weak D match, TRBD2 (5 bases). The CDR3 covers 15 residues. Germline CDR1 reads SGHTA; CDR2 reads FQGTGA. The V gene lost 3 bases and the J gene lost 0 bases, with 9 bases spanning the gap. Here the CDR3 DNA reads TGTGCCAGCAGCTTTGCGGGTTCCTCCTACAATGAGCAGTTCTTC. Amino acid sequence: CASSFAGSSYNEQFF.

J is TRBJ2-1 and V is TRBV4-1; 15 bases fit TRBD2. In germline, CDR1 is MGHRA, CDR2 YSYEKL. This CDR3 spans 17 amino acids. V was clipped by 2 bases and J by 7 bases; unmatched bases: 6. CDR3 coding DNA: TGCGCCAGCAGCCAAAGTGGACTAGCGGGGGGGTGGAATGAGCAGTTCTTC. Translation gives CASSQSGLAGGWNEQFF.

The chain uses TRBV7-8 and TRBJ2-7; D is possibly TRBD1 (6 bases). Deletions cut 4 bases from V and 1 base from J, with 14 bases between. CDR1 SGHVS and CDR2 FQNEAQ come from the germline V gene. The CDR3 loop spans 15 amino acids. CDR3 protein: CASSWGPGASYEQYF. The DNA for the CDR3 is TGTGCCAGCAGCTGGGGACCAGGGGCATCCTACGAGCAGTACTTC.

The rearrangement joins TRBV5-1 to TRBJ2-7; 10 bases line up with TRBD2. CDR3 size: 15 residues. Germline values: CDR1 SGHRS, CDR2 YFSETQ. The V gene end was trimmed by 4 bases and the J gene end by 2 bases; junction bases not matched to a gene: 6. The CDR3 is CASSVGLATPYEQYF. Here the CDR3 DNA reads TGCGCCAGCAGCGTGGGACTAGCGACCCCCTACGAGCAGTACTTC.

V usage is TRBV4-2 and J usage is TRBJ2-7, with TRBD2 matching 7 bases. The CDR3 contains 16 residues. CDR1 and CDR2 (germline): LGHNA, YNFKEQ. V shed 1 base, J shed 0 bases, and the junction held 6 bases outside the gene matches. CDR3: CASSQAEAGPSYEQYF. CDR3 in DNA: TGTGCCAGCAGCCAAGCGGAAGCGGGGCCCTCCTACGAGCAGTACTTC.

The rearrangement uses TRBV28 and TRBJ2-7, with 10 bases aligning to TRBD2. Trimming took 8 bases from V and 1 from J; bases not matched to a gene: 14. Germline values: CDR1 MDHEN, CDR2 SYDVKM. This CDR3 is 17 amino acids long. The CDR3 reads CASRRYEREGRSYEQYF. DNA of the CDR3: TGTGCCAGCCGTAGGTACGAGCGGGAGGGCCGGTCCTACGAGCAGTACTTC.

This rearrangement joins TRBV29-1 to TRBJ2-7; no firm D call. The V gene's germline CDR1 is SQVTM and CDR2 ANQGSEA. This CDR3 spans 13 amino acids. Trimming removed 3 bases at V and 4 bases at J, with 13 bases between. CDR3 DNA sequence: TGCAGCGTTGAGTCCAGTCTCAATTACGAGCAGTACTTC. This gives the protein CSVESSLNYEQYF.

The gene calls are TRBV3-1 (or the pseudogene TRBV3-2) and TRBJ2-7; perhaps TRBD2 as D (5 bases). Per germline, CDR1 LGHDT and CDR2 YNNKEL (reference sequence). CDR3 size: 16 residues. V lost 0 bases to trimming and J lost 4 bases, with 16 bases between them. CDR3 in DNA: TGTGCCAGCAGCCAAGAGAGGGCTCCGATATTTTACGAGCAGTACTTC. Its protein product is CASSQERAPIFYEQYF.

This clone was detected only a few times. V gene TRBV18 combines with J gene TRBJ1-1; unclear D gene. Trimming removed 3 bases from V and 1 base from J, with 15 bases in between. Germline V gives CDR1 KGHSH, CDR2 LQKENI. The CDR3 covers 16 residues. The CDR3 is CASSPGSTHRNTEAFF. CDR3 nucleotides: TGTGCCAGCTCACCTGGGTCCACTCACAGGAACACTGAAGCTTTCTTT.

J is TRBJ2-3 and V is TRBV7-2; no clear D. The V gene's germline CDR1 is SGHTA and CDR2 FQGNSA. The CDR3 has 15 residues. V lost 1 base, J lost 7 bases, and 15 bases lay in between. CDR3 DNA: TGTGCCAGCAGCTTAGAGCTAGTAGTGGAATATACGCAGTATTTT. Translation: CASSLELVVEYTQYF. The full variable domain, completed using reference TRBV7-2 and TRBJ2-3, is GAGVSQSPSNKVTEKGKDVELRCDPISGHTALYWYRQSLGQGLEFLIYFQGNSAPDKSGLPSDRFSAERTGGSVSTLTIQRTQQEDSAVYLCASSLELVVEYTQYFGPGTRLTVL.